The sequence of this T cell receptor (beta chain) was determined in a study of blood T cell repertoires in COVID-19. Using immunoSEQ multiplex PCR, the repertoire was profiled, and TCRdb retains in-frame clones only, with some absent. The data contain roughly 500,000 clones, approximately 92% of them seen just once; the ten biggest clones take up roughly 0.84%. Germline V gives CDR1 MGHRA, CDR2 YSYEKL. This CDR3 contains 17 residues. V was trimmed by 5 bases and J by 1 base, leaving 15 bases between them. The gene calls are TRBV4-1 and TRBJ2-6, with D possibly being TRBD1 (6 bases). The clonotype originates from a man between 18 and 35 years old with COVID-19, enrolled during active disease. The sample was peripheral blood. CDR3 loop: CASSGGRLTSGANVLTF. The CDR3 DNA sequence: TGCGCCAGCAGCGGGGGCCGCCTGACATCTGGGGCCAACGTCCTGACTTTC.